A selection of T cell receptor beta chains follows, all from one sample in a study of blood T cell repertoires in COVID-19. Libraries were prepared by immunoSEQ multiplex PCR; TCRdb keeps only in-frame clonotypes and omits some of them. Among around 180,000 clones listed, about 87% were seen once. Specimen: peripheral blood. The receptors come from a middle-aged man with active or convalescent COVID-19. CDR3s include the opening cysteine and the closing phenylalanine or tryptophan. A D gene is named only where the DNA matches it firmly. Only some rows state a clone size, as once, few, many or a class for expanded clones.

v_call,j_call,clone_size,d_call,cdr3_nt,cdr3_aa
TRBV7-9,TRBJ2-1,NA,NA,TGTGCCAGCAGCTTGGCAAGCGGAGTTGAGCAGTTCTTC,CASSLASGVEQFF
TRBV4-3,TRBJ2-3,NA,NA,TGCGCCAGCAGCCAGGCCAGACAGTCGCCCACAGATACGCAGTATTTT,CASSQARQSPTDTQYF
TRBV7-9,TRBJ1-2,NA,TRBD1,TGTGCCAGCAGCGTAGTGGTGGACAGGGCTAACTATGGCTACACCTTC,CASSVVVDRANYGYTF
TRBV7-2,TRBJ2-5,NA,TRBD2,TGTGCCAGCAGCTCCAGTCTAGCGGGGGAGACCCAGTACTTC,CASSSSLAGETQYF
TRBV10-3,TRBJ1-2,NA,NA,TGTGCCATCAGTGAAAGGGACATCGATGGCTACACCTTC,CAISERDIDGYTF
TRBV10-3,TRBJ2-7,NA,NA,TGTGCCATCAACCCCGGACGGGATTCCTACGAGCAGTACTTC,CAINPGRDSYEQYF
TRBV5-4,TRBJ2-3,once,TRBD2,TGTGCCAGCAGATCCAGCGGGGGGGGTGCAGATACGCAGTATTTT,CASRSSGGGADTQYF
TRBV9,TRBJ2-5,NA,TRBD2,TGTGCCAGCAGCGTAGGAAGCGGGGGGCAAGAGACCCAGTACTTC,CASSVGSGGQETQYF
TRBV7-3,TRBJ2-2,few,TRBD1,TGTGCCAGCAGCCGTGGGACAGGGGGCACCGGGGAGCTGTTTTTT,CASSRGTGGTGELFF
TRBV5-4,TRBJ2-2,NA,TRBD1,TGTGCCAGCACGTTACAGGGGGCCGGGGAGCTGTTTTTT,CASTLQGAGELFF
TRBV5-1,TRBJ1-1,NA,NA,TGCGCCAGCAGCTTGTCCGGACAGTTGAACACTGAAGCTTTCTTT,CASSLSGQLNTEAFF
TRBV4-1,TRBJ1-4,NA,TRBD1,TGCGCCAGCAGCCAAGATCCCCCCGGGACAGGGAATGAAAAACTGTTTTTT,CASSQDPPGTGNEKLFF
TRBV28,TRBJ1-3,NA,TRBD1,TGTGCCAGCAGTCCCGCCGGGACAGGGGGATCTGGAAACACCATATATTTT,CASSPAGTGGSGNTIYF
TRBV7-2,TRBJ1-5,few,NA,TGTGCCAGCAGTCCGGGAGGCAATCAGCCCCAGCATTTT,CASSPGGNQPQHF
TRBV5-1,TRBJ2-7,NA,NA,TGCGCCAGCAGCTTGGTTCCCCAGACCTACGAGCAGTACTTC,CASSLVPQTYEQYF
TRBV5-4,TRBJ2-1,NA,TRBD2,TGTGCCAGCAGCTTTGCGGGACTAGCGGGGAATGAGCAGTTCTTC,CASSFAGLAGNEQFF
TRBV14,TRBJ1-2,NA,NA,TGTGCCAGCAGCCAGACGGGGGGAGGCTATGGCTACACCTTC,CASSQTGGGYGYTF
TRBV19,TRBJ2-5,few,NA,TGTGCCAGTAGTGGCTCCAAACAAGAGACCCAGTACTTC,CASSGSKQETQYF
TRBV28,TRBJ1-2,once,NA,TGTGCCAGCAGTTCCAGGGTCAGGGCCTATGGCTACACCTTC,CASSSRVRAYGYTF
TRBV6-5,TRBJ2-7,NA,NA,TGTGCCAGCAGCAGGGGTATGCACGAGCAGTACTTC,CASSRGMHEQYF
TRBV29-1,TRBJ1-5,NA,TRBD1,TGCAGCGCAAAAAGGGGGCAGGGTCAGCCCCAGCATTTT,CSAKRGQGQPQHF
TRBV5-1,TRBJ1-2,NA,NA,TGCGCCAGCAGCCCGTCGACAGAAGTACTCTATGGCTACACCTTC,CASSPSTEVLYGYTF
TRBV27,TRBJ2-3,once,TRBD1,TGTGCCAGCGGGACAGGCCGCACAGATACGCAGTATTTT,CASGTGRTDTQYF
TRBV4-2,TRBJ1-1,NA,TRBD1,TGTGCCAGCAGCTTGAGGGACAGGTACTCGACTGAAGCTTTCTTT,CASSLRDRYSTEAFF
TRBV5-1,TRBJ1-3,NA,NA,TGCGCCAGCAGCCCTCGACTGCAAACCTCTGGAAACACCATATATTTT,CASSPRLQTSGNTIYF
TRBV2,TRBJ2-2,NA,NA,TGTGCCAGTGATGCAGGGGTGGCCGGGGAGCTGTTTTTT,CASDAGVAGELFF
TRBV19,TRBJ1-6,NA,NA,TGTGCCAGTAGTATTCTAGCAGATAATTCACCCCTCCACTTT,CASSILADNSPLHF
TRBV2,TRBJ2-5,NA,TRBD1,TGTGCCAGCAGCTACGACAGGGCCGCCGAGACCCAGTACTTC,CASSYDRAAETQYF
TRBV6-4,TRBJ2-3,once,TRBD1,TGTGCCAGCAACCCGACAGGGGAGGCAGATACGCAGTATTTT,CASNPTGEADTQYF
TRBV5-5,TRBJ2-5,once,TRBD2,TGTGCCAGCAGCCACGGCCTAGCGGGGCAAGAGACCCAGTACTTC,CASSHGLAGQETQYF
TRBV2,TRBJ2-1,NA,TRBD1,TGTGCCAGCAGGGGACAGGGTTCCTACAATGAGCAGTTCTTC,CASRGQGSYNEQFF
TRBV5-4,TRBJ2-7,NA,TRBD1,TGTGCCAGCAGTGGTACAGGGGTGGCGTCCTACGAGCAGTACTTC,CASSGTGVASYEQYF
TRBV7-2,TRBJ1-3,NA,TRBD1,TGTGCCAGCAGCTTAGATGGGACAGTCGGAAACACCATATATTTT,CASSLDGTVGNTIYF
TRBV3-1/TRBV3-2,TRBJ1-5,once,NA,TGTGCCAGCAGCCAAGAGACCCACAGGGTTGACCGGCCCCAGCATTTT,CASSQETHRVDRPQHF
TRBV5-1,TRBJ2-1,NA,TRBD1,TGCGCCAGCAGCTTAGCCCCCAACAGGGGAAACAATGAGCAGTTCTTC,CASSLAPNRGNNEQFF
TRBV5-1,TRBJ2-7,NA,NA,TGCGCCAGCAGTTTGGACAACTCCTACGAGCAGTACTTC,CASSLDNSYEQYF
TRBV19,TRBJ2-1,NA,TRBD1,TGTGCCAGTAGTATGAGAGGACAGGGCCCCTACAATGAGCAGTTCTTC,CASSMRGQGPYNEQFF
TRBV6-4,TRBJ2-3,NA,TRBD2,TGTGCCAGCAGTGAGACTAGCGGGGGGCACACAGATACGCAGTATTTT,CASSETSGGHTDTQYF
TRBV5-5,TRBJ2-2,NA,NA,TGTGCCAGCAGCTTGGGACGGGACACCGGGGAGCTGTTTTTT,CASSLGRDTGELFF
TRBV6-5,TRBJ1-5,NA,TRBD1,TGTGCCAGCAGAAACAGGGGCAGCAATCAGCCCCAGCATTTT,CASRNRGSNQPQHF
TRBV15,TRBJ2-3,NA,NA,TGTGCCACCTCTCGGACAGCACCAGATACGCAGTATTTT,CATSRTAPDTQYF
TRBV30,TRBJ1-3,NA,NA,TGTGCCTGGGGTAGGAAGCGCTCTGGAAACACCATATATTTT,CAWGRKRSGNTIYF
TRBV7-8,TRBJ1-2,NA,NA,TGTGCCAGCAGCCCGACTAAGCACGGGACTAACTATGGCTACACCTTC,CASSPTKHGTNYGYTF
TRBV18,TRBJ2-5,NA,TRBD1,TGTGCCAGCTCAACTTGGACAGGCGGACAAGAGACCCAGTACTTC,CASSTWTGGQETQYF
TRBV6-1,TRBJ1-2,NA,TRBD1,TGTGCCAGCAGTGCACTTCGACAGGGAAATAACTATGGCTACACCTTC,CASSALRQGNNYGYTF
TRBV2,TRBJ1-2,few,TRBD1,TGTGCCAGCGACGCTGGACAGGCTCATTATGGCTACACCTTC,CASDAGQAHYGYTF
TRBV7-9,TRBJ2-1,NA,TRBD1,TGTGCCAGCAGCGACGGGACAGGGAGGCGGAATGAGCAGTTCTTC,CASSDGTGRRNEQFF
TRBV2,TRBJ2-1,NA,NA,TGTGCCAGCAGTGAAAGTTTGGCGGCCTACAATGAGCAGTTCTTC,CASSESLAAYNEQFF
TRBV6-4,TRBJ2-3,NA,NA,TGTGCCAGCAGTGAGAAACAGGGAACAGATACGCAGTATTTT,CASSEKQGTDTQYF
TRBV7-2,TRBJ1-3,NA,NA,TGTGCCAGCAGCTTAGGAGGCGCTGGAAACACCATATATTTT,CASSLGGAGNTIYF
TRBV14,TRBJ2-3,NA,TRBD1,TGTGCCAGCAGCTGGACAGGGCCCGGGGTGGATACGCAGTATTTT,CASSWTGPGVDTQYF
TRBV10-3,TRBJ1-3,few,NA,TGTGCCGTAGGGGCCAGCTCTGGAAACACCATATATTTT,CAVGASSGNTIYF
TRBV9,TRBJ2-2,NA,NA,TGTGCCAGCAGCGTAGGGGCGGGGAGGAGCACCGGGGAGCTGTTTTTT,CASSVGAGRSTGELFF
TRBV3-1/TRBV3-2,TRBJ2-5,NA,NA,TGTGCCAGCAGCCAAGATCTGAGTGATACAGGCGAAGAGACCCAGTACTTC,CASSQDLSDTGEETQYF
TRBV11-2,TRBJ2-3,once,NA,TGTGCCAGCAGCCCCCGGGGATACCCAGATACGCAGTATTTT,CASSPRGYPDTQYF
TRBV14,TRBJ1-2,NA,NA,TGTGCCAGCAGCCAAGATCCCCAGGGAAGGGGCTATGGCTACACCTTC,CASSQDPQGRGYGYTF
TRBV30,TRBJ2-1,NA,NA,TGTGCCTGGAGTGTGAAGGGGGTGATAAGCTCCTACAATGAGCAGTTCTTC,CAWSVKGVISSYNEQFF
TRBV6-5,TRBJ1-6,NA,TRBD1,TGTGCCAGCAGAGGGACAGGTGAAAGCAATTCACCCCTCCACTTT,CASRGTGESNSPLHF
TRBV2,TRBJ1-1,NA,NA,TGTGCCAGCAGCCCGATGACAGGATTGAACACTGAAGCTTTCTTT,CASSPMTGLNTEAFF
TRBV4-3,TRBJ2-6,NA,NA,TGCGCCAGCAGCCACCCCGGGACAAGCTCTGGGGCCAACGTCCTGACTTTC,CASSHPGTSSGANVLTF